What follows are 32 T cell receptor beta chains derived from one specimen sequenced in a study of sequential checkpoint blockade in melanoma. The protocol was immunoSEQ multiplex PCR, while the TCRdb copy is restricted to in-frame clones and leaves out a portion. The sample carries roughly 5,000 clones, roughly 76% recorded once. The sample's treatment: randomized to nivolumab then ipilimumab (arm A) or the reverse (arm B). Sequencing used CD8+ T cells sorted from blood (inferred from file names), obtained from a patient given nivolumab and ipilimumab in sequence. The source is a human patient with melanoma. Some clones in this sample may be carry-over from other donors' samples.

The CDR3 protein is CASSVSQRGSYEQYF. The DNA of the CDR3 is TGTGCCAGCAGCGTGTCTCAGCGGGGCTCCTACGAGCAGTACTTC. The chain links TRBV9 to TRBJ2-5; TRBD2 matches at 7 bases. The J call may not be correct, given that the DNA end is closer to TRBJ2-7. The CDR3 is 15 residues long. Per the germline V gene, CDR1 is SGDLS and CDR2 is YYNGEE.

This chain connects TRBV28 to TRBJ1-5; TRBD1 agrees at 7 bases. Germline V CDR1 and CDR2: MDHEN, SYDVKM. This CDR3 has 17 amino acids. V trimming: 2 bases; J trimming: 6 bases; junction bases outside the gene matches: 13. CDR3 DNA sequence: TGTGCCAGCAGTTTAAAGGGGGCCCGCCTCGCGGGTCAGCCCCAGCATTTT. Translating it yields CASSLKGARLAGQPQHF.

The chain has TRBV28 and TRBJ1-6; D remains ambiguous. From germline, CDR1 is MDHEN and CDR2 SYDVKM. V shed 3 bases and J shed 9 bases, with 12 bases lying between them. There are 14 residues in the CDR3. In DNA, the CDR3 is TGTGCCAGCAGTTTGGGTCCGGGTAGTTCACCCCTCCACTTT. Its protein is CASSLGPGSSPLHF.

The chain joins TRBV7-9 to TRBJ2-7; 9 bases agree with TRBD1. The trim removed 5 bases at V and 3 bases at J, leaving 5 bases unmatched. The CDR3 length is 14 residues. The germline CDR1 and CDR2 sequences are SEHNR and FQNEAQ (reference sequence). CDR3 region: CASSAGTGNYEQYF. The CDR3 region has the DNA TGTGCCAGCAGCGCCGGGACAGGGAACTACGAGCAGTACTTC.

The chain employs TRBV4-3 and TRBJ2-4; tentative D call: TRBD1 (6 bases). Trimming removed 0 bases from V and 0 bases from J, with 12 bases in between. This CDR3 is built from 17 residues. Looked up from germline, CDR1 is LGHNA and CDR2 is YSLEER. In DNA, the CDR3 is TGCGCCAGCAGCCAAGACAGGGGATCCGGAGCCAAAAACATTCAGTACTTC. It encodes CASSQDRGSGAKNIQYF.

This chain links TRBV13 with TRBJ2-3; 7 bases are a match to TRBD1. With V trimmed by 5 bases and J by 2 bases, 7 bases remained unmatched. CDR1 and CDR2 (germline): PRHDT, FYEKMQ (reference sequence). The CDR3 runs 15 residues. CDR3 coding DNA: TGTGCCAGCAGCCTACAGGGGACCTACACAGATACGCAGTATTTT. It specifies CASSLQGTYTDTQYF.

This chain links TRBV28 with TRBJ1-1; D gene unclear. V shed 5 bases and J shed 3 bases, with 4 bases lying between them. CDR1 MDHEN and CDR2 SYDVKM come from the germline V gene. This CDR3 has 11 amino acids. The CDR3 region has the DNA TGTGCCAGCAGTACATACACTGAAGCTTTCTTT. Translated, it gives CASSTYTEAFF. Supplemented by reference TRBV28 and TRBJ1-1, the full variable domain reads DVKVTQSSRYLVKRTGEKVFLECVQDMDHENMFWYRQDPGLGLRLIYFSYDVKMKEKGDIPEGYSVSREKKERFSLILESASTNQTSMYLCASSTYTEAFFGQGTRLTVV.

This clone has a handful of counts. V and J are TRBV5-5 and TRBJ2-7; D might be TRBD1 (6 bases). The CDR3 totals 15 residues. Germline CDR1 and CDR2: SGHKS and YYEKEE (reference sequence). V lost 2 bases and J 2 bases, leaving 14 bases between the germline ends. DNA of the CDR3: TGTGCCAGCAGCTTTACGTACAGGGAGACCTACGAGCAGTACTTC. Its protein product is CASSFTYRETYEQYF.

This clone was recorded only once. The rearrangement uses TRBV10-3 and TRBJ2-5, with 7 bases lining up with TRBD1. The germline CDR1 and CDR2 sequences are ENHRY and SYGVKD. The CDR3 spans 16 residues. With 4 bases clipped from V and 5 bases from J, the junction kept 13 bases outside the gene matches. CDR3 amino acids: CAISGVATGFEETQYF. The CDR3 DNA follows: TGTGCCATCAGTGGCGTGGCGACAGGGTTTGAGGAGACCCAGTACTTC.

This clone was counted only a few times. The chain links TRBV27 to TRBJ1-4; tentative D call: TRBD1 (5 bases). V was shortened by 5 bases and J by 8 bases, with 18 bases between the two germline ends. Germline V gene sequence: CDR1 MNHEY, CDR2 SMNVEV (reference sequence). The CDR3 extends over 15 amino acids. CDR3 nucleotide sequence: TGTGCCAGCAGTCCTCTGGGGGGGTCGGGAGAAAAACTGTTTTTT. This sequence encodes CASSPLGGSGEKLFF.

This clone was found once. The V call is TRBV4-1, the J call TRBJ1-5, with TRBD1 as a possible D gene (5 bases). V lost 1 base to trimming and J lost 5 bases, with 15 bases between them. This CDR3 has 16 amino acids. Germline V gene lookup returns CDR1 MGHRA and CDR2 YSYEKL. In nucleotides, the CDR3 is TGCGCCAGCAGCCAAGCGGAGATCAGGGAGGATCAGCCCCAGCATTTT. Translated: CASSQAEIREDQPQHF.

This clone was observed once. The CDR3 loop reads CASSLAGTGVNQPQHF. CDR3 DNA: TGTGCCAGCAGCTTGGCCGGGACAGGGGTCAATCAGCCCCAGCATTTT. The chain uses TRBV5-6 and TRBJ1-5; 10 bases agree with TRBD1. In germline, CDR1 is SGHDT, CDR2 YYEEEE. CDR3 length: 16 amino acids. The V segment lost 0 bases and the J segment 3 bases; nucleotides outside the gene matches: 3.

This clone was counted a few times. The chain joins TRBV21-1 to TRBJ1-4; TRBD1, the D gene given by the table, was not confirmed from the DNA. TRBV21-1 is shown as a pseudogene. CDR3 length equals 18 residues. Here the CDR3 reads CASSKAWALQGPNEKLFF. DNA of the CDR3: TGTGCCAGCAGCAAAGCTTGGGCCCTTCAGGGTCCTAATGAAAAACTGTTTTTT.

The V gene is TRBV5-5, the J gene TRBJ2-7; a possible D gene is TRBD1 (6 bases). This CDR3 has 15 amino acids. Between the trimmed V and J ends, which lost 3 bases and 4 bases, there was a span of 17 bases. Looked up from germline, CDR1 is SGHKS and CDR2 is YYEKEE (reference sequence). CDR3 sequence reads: CASSSGQSKSYEQYF. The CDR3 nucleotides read TGTGCCAGCAGCTCTGGACAGTCTAAGTCGTACGAGCAGTACTTC.

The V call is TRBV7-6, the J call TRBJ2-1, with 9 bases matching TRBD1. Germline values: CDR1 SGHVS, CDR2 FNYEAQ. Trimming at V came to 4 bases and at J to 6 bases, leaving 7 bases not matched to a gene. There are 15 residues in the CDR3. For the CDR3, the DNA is TGTGCCAGCAGCTCCGGGACAGGGATTTTCAATGAGCAGTTCTTC. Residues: CASSSGTGIFNEQFF.

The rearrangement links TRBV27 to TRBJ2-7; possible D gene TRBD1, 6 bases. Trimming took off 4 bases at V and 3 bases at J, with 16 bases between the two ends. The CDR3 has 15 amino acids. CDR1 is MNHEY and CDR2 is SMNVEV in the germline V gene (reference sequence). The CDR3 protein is CASSSLDRQVYEQYF. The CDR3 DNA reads TGTGCCAGCAGTTCGCTCGACCGACAGGTCTACGAGCAGTACTTC.

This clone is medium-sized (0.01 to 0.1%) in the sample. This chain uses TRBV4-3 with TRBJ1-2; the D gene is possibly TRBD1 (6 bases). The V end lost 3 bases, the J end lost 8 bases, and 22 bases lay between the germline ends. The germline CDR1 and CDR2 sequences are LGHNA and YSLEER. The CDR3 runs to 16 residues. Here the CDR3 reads CASSQDFSGRGEGYTF. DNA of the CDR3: TGCGCCAGCAGCCAGGATTTTTCGGGCAGGGGCGAAGGCTACACCTTC.

The CDR3 spells CASSFRDWGDYEQYF. The CDR3 nucleotides read TGTGCCAGCAGCTTTCGGGACTGGGGGGACTACGAGCAGTACTTC. The chain recombines TRBV5-5 with TRBJ2-7; D might be TRBD2 (6 bases). CDR1 and CDR2 from the germline V gene are SGHKS and YYEKEE (reference sequence). This CDR3 has 15 amino acids. The ends were cut back, 2 bases at V and 3 bases at J, with 15 bases in the middle.

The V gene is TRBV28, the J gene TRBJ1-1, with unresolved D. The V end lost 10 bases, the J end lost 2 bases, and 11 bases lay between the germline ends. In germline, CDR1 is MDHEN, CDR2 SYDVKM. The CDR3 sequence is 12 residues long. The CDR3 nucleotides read TGTGCCACCAACGGTCCAAACACTGAAGCTTTCTTT. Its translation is CATNGPNTEAFF.

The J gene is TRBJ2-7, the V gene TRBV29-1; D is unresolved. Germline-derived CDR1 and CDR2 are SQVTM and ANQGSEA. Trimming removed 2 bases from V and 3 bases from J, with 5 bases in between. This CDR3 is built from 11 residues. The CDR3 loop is CSVEFNYEQYF. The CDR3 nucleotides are TGCAGCGTTGAATTTAACTACGAGCAGTACTTC.

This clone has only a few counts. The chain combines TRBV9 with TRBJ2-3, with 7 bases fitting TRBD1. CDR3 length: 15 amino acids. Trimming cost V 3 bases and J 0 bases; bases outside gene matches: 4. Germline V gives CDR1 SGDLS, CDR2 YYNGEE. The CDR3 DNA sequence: TGTGCCAGCAGCGCCGAGGGGGCGAGCACAGATACGCAGTATTTT. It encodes CASSAEGASTDTQYF.

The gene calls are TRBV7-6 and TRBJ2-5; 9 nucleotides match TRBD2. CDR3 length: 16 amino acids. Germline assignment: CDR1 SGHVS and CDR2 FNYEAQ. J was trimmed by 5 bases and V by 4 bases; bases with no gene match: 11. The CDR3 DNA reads TGTGCCAGCAGCTCCGCAAGGCGGGGGGGCCCGGAGACCCAGTACTTC. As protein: CASSSARRGGPETQYF.

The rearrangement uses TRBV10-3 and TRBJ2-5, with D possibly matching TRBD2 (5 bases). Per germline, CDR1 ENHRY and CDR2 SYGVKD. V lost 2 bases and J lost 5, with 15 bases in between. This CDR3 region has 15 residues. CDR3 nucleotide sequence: TGTGCCATCAGTGAGGAGGGTAGCGACACGGAGACCCAGTACTTC. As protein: CAISEEGSDTETQYF.

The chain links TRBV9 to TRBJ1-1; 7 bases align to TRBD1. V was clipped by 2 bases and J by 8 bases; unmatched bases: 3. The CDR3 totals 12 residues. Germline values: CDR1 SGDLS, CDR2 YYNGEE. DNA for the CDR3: TGTGCCAGCAGCGTGTCGACAGGGGAAGCTTTCTTT. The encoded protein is CASSVSTGEAFF. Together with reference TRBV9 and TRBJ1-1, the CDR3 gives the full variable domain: DSGVTQTPKHLITATGQRVTLRCSPRSGDLSVYWYQQSLDQGLQFLIQYYNGEERAKGNILERFSAQQFPDLHSELNLSSLELGDSALYFCASSVSTGEAFFGQGTRLTVV.

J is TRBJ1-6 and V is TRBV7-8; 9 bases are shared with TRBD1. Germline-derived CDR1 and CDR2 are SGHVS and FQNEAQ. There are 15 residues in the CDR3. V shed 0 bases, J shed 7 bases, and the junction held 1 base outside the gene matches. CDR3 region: CASSLAGQGNSPLHF. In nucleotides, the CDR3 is TGTGCCAGCAGCTTAGCGGGACAGGGAAATTCACCCCTCCACTTT.

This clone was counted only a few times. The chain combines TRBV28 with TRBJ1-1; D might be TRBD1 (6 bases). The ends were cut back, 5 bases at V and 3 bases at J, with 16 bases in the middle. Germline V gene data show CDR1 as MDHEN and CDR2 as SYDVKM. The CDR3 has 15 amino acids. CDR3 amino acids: CASSALRGAYTEAFF. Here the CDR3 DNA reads TGTGCCAGCAGTGCCTTACGGGGGGCGTACACTGAAGCTTTCTTT.

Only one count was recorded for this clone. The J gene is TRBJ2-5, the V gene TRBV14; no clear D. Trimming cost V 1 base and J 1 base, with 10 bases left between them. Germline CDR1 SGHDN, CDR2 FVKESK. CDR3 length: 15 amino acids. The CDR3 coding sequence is TGTGCCAGCAGCCAAGGTGTGGCAAGCCAAGAGACCCAGTACTTC. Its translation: CASSQGVASQETQYF.

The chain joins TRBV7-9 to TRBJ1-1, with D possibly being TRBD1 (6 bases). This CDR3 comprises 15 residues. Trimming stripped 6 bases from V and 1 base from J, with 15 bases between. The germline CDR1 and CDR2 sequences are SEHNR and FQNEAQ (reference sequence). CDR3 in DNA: TGTGCCAGCAGGAGTAACAGGGAGAAGAACACTGAAGCTTTCTTT. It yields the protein CASRSNREKNTEAFF.

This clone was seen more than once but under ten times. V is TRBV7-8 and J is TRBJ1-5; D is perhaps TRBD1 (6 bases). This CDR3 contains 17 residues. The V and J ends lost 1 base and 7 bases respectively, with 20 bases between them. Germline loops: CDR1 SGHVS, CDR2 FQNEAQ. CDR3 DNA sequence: TGTGCCAGCAGCTTAGAATATGGGGGCCAGTTAAGGCAGCCCCAGCATTTT. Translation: CASSLEYGGQLRQPQHF.

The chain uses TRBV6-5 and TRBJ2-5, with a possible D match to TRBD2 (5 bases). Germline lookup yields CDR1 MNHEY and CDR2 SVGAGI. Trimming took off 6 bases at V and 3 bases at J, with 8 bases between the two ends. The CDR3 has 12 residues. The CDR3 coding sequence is TGTGCCAGCAGCCCCGGGGAAGAGACCCAGTACTTC. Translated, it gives CASSPGEETQYF.

CDR3 in amino acids: CASSDQGLNQPQHF. CDR3 DNA sequence: TGTGCCAGCAGTGATCAGGGGTTGAATCAGCCCCAGCATTTT. The chain joins TRBV2 to TRBJ1-5; tentatively, D is TRBD1 (6 bases). The CDR3 has 14 amino acids. Germline V lookup: CDR1 SNHLY, CDR2 FYNNEI. The germline V and J ends were trimmed by 3 bases and 4 bases, with 10 bases remaining between them.

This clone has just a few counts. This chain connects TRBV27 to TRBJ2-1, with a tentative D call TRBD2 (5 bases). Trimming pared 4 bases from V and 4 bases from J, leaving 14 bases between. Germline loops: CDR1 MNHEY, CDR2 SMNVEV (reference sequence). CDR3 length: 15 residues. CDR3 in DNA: TGTGCCAGCAGTTCCGACGGAGGACTTTACAATGAGCAGTTCTTC. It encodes CASSSDGGLYNEQFF.